Presented here are 29 T cell receptor beta chains from one specimen sequenced in a study of T cells in Graves' hyperthyroidism and ophthalmopathy (dated by TCRdb to between 2017 and 2020). The library was made by multiplex PCR. The data were produced on an Illumina HiSeq 2000. TCR beta CDR3 regions were amplified from RNA transcripts. The first round of RT-PCR for the TCR CDR3 was performed with the HTBI primer set and the Qiagen OneStep RT-PCR kit. The public sequencing data were trimmed at Q25 with fastp and processed into clonotypes with MiXCR by TCRdb, which kept only in-frame beta chains. Rows are combined by CDR3 protein, so each entry shows the most common genes and DNA. Across this sample there are approximately 520,000 distinct CDR3 sequences, with 20% seen only once. Clones ranked in the top ten supply 26% of the sample. The sample consisted of blood. These receptors came from a man aged 18 to 30 with Graves' hyperthyroidism.

This clonotype occurred many times. The rearrangement joins TRBV6-1 to TRBJ2-7; 7 bases match TRBD1. The CDR3 is 14 amino acids. V gave up 7 bases and J gave up 1 base; unmatched junction bases: 7. From germline, CDR1 is MNHNS and CDR2 SASEGT. The CDR3 is CASTRTGQSYEQYF. CDR3 nucleotides: TGTGCCAGCACTCGAACGGGACAGTCCTACGAGCAGTACTTC.

The chain has TRBV6-5 and TRBJ2-7; D tentatively reads TRBD1 or TRBD2 (5 bases each). This CDR3 is 14 amino acids long. The V end was cut by 5 bases, the J end by 3 bases, with 14 bases between. CDR1 is MNHEY and CDR2 is SVGAGI in the germline V gene. The CDR3 loop reads CASSHGDRNYEQYF. CDR3 in DNA: TGTGCCAGCAGTCACGGGGACCGCAACTACGAGCAGTACTTC.

This chain uses TRBV4-1 with TRBJ1-3; no clear D gene. This CDR3 spans 16 amino acids. From germline, CDR1 is MGHRA and CDR2 YSYEKL. Deletions cut 5 bases from V and 0 bases from J, with 14 bases between. The CDR3 DNA sequence: TGCGCCAGCAGCTCCCGACCACCTTTCTCTGGAAACACCATATATTTT. Amino acid sequence: CASSSRPPFSGNTIYF.

In its sample, this clonotype was seen many times. This rearrangement joins TRBV11-2 to TRBJ2-7; a weak D match, TRBD1 (5 bases). V lost 3 bases and J 3 bases, leaving 12 bases between the germline ends. The CDR3 is made up of 14 amino acids. CDR1 and CDR2 from the germline V gene are SGHAT and FQNNGV. The CDR3 DNA reads as TGTGCCAGCAGCTTTGGGGCCAGGGACTACGAGCAGTACTTC. Protein sequence: CASSFGARDYEQYF.

This clonotype was found once. The chain uses TRBV12-3 or TRBV12-4 and TRBJ1-5; D unresolved. Between the trimmed V and J ends, which lost 2 bases and 6 bases, there was a span of 8 bases. The CDR3 length is 13 residues. This CDR3 reads CASSLQEAQPQHF. The CDR3 DNA reads TGTGCCAGCAGTTTACAGGAGGCTCAGCCCCAGCATTTT.

This clonotype was observed a few times. The V gene is TRBV18, the J gene TRBJ2-7; 10 bases are a match to TRBD1. Losses at the gene ends were 3 bases for V and 4 bases for J; bases not matched to a gene: 9. Germline CDR1 reads KGHSH; CDR2 reads LQKENI. The CDR3 consists of 16 residues. The DNA of the CDR3 is TGTGCCAGCTCACCGGGCCTCCGGGGACAGGGGTACGAGCAGTACTTC. Its translation: CASSPGLRGQGYEQYF.

This clonotype was seen ten or more times. Written as DNA, the CDR3 is TGTGCCAGCAGCTTTTCGGGGGAGACCCAGTACTTC. Protein sequence: CASSFSGETQYF. This chain links TRBV11-1 with TRBJ2-5; tentative D call: TRBD2 (5 bases). This CDR3 is 12 amino acids long. The V end was cut by 3 bases, the J end by 5 bases, with 7 bases between. Looked up from germline, CDR1 is SGHAT and CDR2 is FQDESV (reference sequence).

There are a few counts of this clonotype. The chain combines TRBV5-1 with TRBJ2-7; possible D gene TRBD1, 6 bases. The CDR3 is 14 amino acids. V was pared by 6 bases and J by 1 base, with 14 bases between. CDR1 is SGHRS, CDR2 YFSETQ, per germline. CDR3 residues: CASTSGTFSYEQYF. The DNA of the CDR3 is TGCGCCAGCACTTCCGGGACATTTTCCTACGAGCAGTACTTC.

This clonotype was recorded many times. V usage is TRBV28 and J usage is TRBJ1-5; no clear D gene. This CDR3 comprises 11 residues. Trimming cost V 5 bases and J 4 bases, with 3 bases left between them. CDR1 and CDR2 from the germline V gene are MDHEN and SYDVKM. Here the CDR3 DNA reads TGTGCCAGCAGTGGGAATCAGCCCCAGCATTTT. It is translated as CASSGNQPQHF.

This clonotype has a handful of counts. A read error is possible here, since a much larger clone lies one base away. As the CDR3 is not closed by the conserved phenylalanine or tryptophan, this likely results from a read error. This chain joins TRBV10-3 and TRBJ2-7; 10 nucleotides align to TRBD1. Looked up from germline, CDR1 is ENHRY and CDR2 is SYGVKD. The CDR3 runs 13 residues. Trimming removed 7 bases from V and 5 bases from J; junction bases left unmatched: 5. CDR3 amino acids: CAIKGQGVHEQYL. The CDR3 DNA reads as TGTGCCATCAAAGGACAGGGGGTCCACGAGCAGTACTTG.

The gene calls are TRBV5-1 and TRBJ2-7; 7 positions match TRBD1. This CDR3 contains 15 residues. The J segment lost 6 bases and the V segment lost 1 base, leaving 10 bases of the junction unmatched. The V gene's germline CDR1 is SGHRS and CDR2 YFSETQ. CDR3 sequence: CASSLKAGGSGEQYF. CDR3 in DNA: TGCGCCAGCAGCTTGAAGGCAGGGGGATCGGGCGAGCAGTACTTC.

This clonotype was found many times. V usage is TRBV28 and J usage is TRBJ1-5; 9 bases match TRBD1. The trim removed 3 bases at V and 3 bases at J, leaving 9 bases unmatched. This CDR3 has 17 amino acids. Germline V gene data show CDR1 as MDHEN and CDR2 as SYDVKM. The CDR3 nucleotides read TGTGCCAGCAGTTTCCCTACCGGGACAGGGAACAATCAGCCCCAGCATTTT. As protein: CASSFPTGTGNNQPQHF.

The chain links TRBV6-1 to TRBJ2-7; 8 bases are a match to TRBD1. The CDR3 totals 14 residues. With V trimmed by 3 bases and J by 5 bases, 6 bases remained unmatched. Germline assignment: CDR1 MNHNS and CDR2 SASEGT. CDR3 nucleotide sequence: TGTGCCAGCAGTGACTGGACAGGGTTCGACGAGCAGTACTTC. Protein sequence: CASSDWTGFDEQYF.

In its sample, this clonotype was seen many times. The rearrangement joins TRBV30 to TRBJ2-5; D remains unclear. The CDR3 is 12 amino acids. CDR1 is GTSNPN, CDR2 SVGIG, per germline (reference sequence). V dropped 2 bases and J dropped 2 bases, with 6 bases sitting between them. Here the CDR3 DNA reads TGTGCCTGGAGTAGTCAGCAAGAGACCCAGTACTTC. Translating gives CAWSSQQETQYF.

This clonotype has a handful of counts. This chain connects TRBV28 to TRBJ2-7; D gene unclear. The V and J ends lost 5 bases and 0 bases respectively, with 11 bases between them. This CDR3 spans 14 amino acids. The germline V gene encodes CDR1 MDHEN and CDR2 SYDVKM. The DNA for the CDR3 is TGTGCCAGCAGTAACTCAGGCTACTCCTACGAGCAGTACTTC. This codes for CASSNSGYSYEQYF.

This clonotype was counted only a few times. J is TRBJ2-7 and V is TRBV18; a possible D gene is TRBD1 (5 bases). The germline V gene encodes CDR1 KGHSH and CDR2 LQKENI. V dropped 2 bases and J dropped 2 bases, with 10 bases sitting between them. CDR3 length: 14 amino acids. The DNA of the CDR3 is TGTGCCAGCTCACCAGCAGGGAACCCCTACGAGCAGTACTTC. Residues: CASSPAGNPYEQYF.

In this sample, this clonotype turned up many times. The V call is TRBV19, the J call TRBJ1-2, with 7 bases aligning to TRBD1. The CDR3 loop spans 13 amino acids. The J segment lost 4 bases and the V segment lost 4 bases, leaving 3 bases of the junction unmatched. Germline values: CDR1 LNHDA, CDR2 SQIVND (reference sequence). CDR3 in amino acids: CASSTDRLYGYTF. CDR3 DNA: TGTGCCAGTAGTACGGACAGGCTCTATGGCTACACCTTC.

The CDR3 loop reads CASSSGTGTTGELFF. CDR3 nucleotide sequence: TGTGCCAGCAGCTCGGGGACAGGGACTACCGGGGAGCTGTTTTTT. This chain links TRBV7-2 with TRBJ2-2, with 9 bases identical to TRBD1. The CDR3 sequence is 15 residues long. Germline-derived CDR1 and CDR2 are SGHTA and FQGNSA. J gave up 5 bases and V 4 bases, and 5 bases lay outside the gene matches. Looking up the rest from reference TRBV7-2 and TRBJ2-2 gives the full variable domain: GAGVSQSPSNKVTEKGKDVELRCDPISGHTALYWYRQSLGQGLEFLIYFQGNSAPDKSGLPSDRFSAERTGGSVSTLTIQRTQQEDSAVYLCASSSGTGTTGELFFGEGSRLTVL.

This clonotype appeared a few times. This chain links TRBV6-1 with TRBJ1-1; D is ambiguous. The V end lost 6 bases, the J end lost 8 bases, and 10 bases lay between the germline ends. The CDR3 spans 11 residues. In germline, CDR1 is MNHNS, CDR2 SASEGT. CDR3 protein: CASSRRSEAFF. CDR3 nucleotides: TGTGCCAGCAGCAGGAGAAGCGAAGCTTTCTTT.

At least ten counts were recorded for this clonotype. The J gene is TRBJ2-5, the V gene TRBV11-2, with 8 nucleotides matching TRBD2. Germline V gives CDR1 SGHAT, CDR2 FQNNGV. The CDR3 extends over 18 amino acids. V lost 1 base, J lost 1 base, and 11 bases stayed unmatched. The CDR3 protein is CASSLAPPGTRFQETQYF. The DNA of the CDR3 is TGTGCCAGCAGCTTAGCCCCGCCCGGGACTAGATTCCAAGAGACCCAGTACTTC.

This clonotype was seen at least ten times. The chain recombines TRBV5-1 with TRBJ1-2, with D unresolved. The CDR3 runs to 11 residues. The germline CDR1 and CDR2 sequences are SGHRS and YFSETQ. The ends were cut back, 0 bases at V and 7 bases at J, with 4 bases in the middle. The CDR3 is CASSLGPGYTF. The CDR3 DNA follows: TGCGCCAGCAGCTTGGGGCCTGGCTACACCTTC.

V usage is TRBV6-1 and J usage is TRBJ1-1; D remains unclear. CDR1 is MNHNS, CDR2 SASEGT, per germline. The CDR3 sequence is 15 residues long. Trimming pared 0 bases from V and 0 bases from J, leaving 8 bases between. The CDR3 coding sequence is TGTGCCAGCAGTGAAGCGGTGAATATGAACACTGAAGCTTTCTTT. Amino acid sequence: CASSEAVNMNTEAFF.

In its sample, this clonotype was seen many times. The chain combines TRBV6-1 with TRBJ1-2; D is perhaps TRBD1 (5 bases). This CDR3 has 12 residues. Between the trimmed V and J ends, which lost 3 bases and 6 bases, there was a span of 8 bases. Per germline, CDR1 MNHNS and CDR2 SASEGT. The CDR3 region has the DNA TGTGCCAGCAGTGACTGGGGCCATGGCTACACCTTC. It translates to CASSDWGHGYTF.

In its sample, this clonotype was seen many times. The chain couples TRBV27 to TRBJ1-2; 7 bases line up with TRBD1. The CDR3 runs to 14 residues. Losses at the gene ends were 2 bases for V and 6 bases for J; bases not matched to a gene: 6. Germline V gene sequence: CDR1 MNHEY, CDR2 SMNVEV (reference sequence). The CDR3 DNA follows: TGTGCCAGCAGTTTACTAGGGGGCGCGGATGGCTACACCTTC. This sequence encodes CASSLLGGADGYTF.

This clonotype was recorded at least ten times. CDR3 bases: TGTGCCACTACTTGGACAGGGGCGGACTATGGCTACACCTTC. Its translation: CATTWTGADYGYTF. The V gene is TRBV19, the J gene TRBJ1-2; 9 bases align to TRBD1. CDR1 and CDR2 (germline): LNHDA, SQIVND (reference sequence). V shed 10 bases, J shed 3 bases, and the junction held 9 bases outside the gene matches. The CDR3 extends over 14 amino acids.

The chain joins TRBV9 to TRBJ2-7; D is unresolved. The germline V gene has CDR1 SGDLS and CDR2 YYNGEE. V was pared by 0 bases and J by 3 bases, with 10 bases between. The CDR3 is 14 amino acids. The CDR3 DNA is TGTGCCAGCAGCGTAGGGTCAGACCTCTACGAGCAGTACTTC. It encodes CASSVGSDLYEQYF.

This clonotype has at least ten counts. The CDR3 region is CASSEAVTVNTEAFF. CDR3 in DNA: TGTGCCAGCAGTGAAGCCGTGACAGTTAACACTGAAGCTTTCTTT. V is TRBV6-1 and J is TRBJ1-1; D may be TRBD1 (5 bases). Per germline, CDR1 MNHNS and CDR2 SASEGT. The CDR3 contains 15 residues. Trimming took off 0 bases at V and 2 bases at J, with 10 bases between the two ends.

This clonotype has ten or more counts. Written as DNA, the CDR3 is TGCGCCAGCAGTAAGACAGGGGGCCGTCAGCCCCAGCATTTT. It translates to CASSKTGGRQPQHF. The chain combines TRBV10-2 with TRBJ1-5; TRBD1 matches 10 bases. Trimming cost V 5 bases and J 6 bases; bases outside gene matches: 4. CDR3 length: 14 residues. The germline V gene has CDR1 WSHSY and CDR2 SAAADI.

This rearrangement joins TRBV6-1 to TRBJ1-1, with D unclear. The germline V gene has CDR1 MNHNS and CDR2 SASEGT. There are 13 residues in the CDR3. Between the trimmed V and J ends, which lost 7 bases and 0 bases, there was a span of 9 bases. Here the CDR3 reads CASKQKLNTEAFF. The CDR3 DNA is TGTGCCAGCAAACAGAAGCTGAACACTGAAGCTTTCTTT.